One sample yielded the 22 T cell receptor beta chains listed below, sequenced in a study of technical replicates of blood from a few donors. The protocol was immunoSEQ multiplex PCR, while the TCRdb copy is restricted to in-frame clones and leaves out a portion. The sample includes about 98,000 clones, approximately 94% of them seen just once. The specimen sequenced was T cells isolated from PBMCs. These receptors came from a human donor in good health.

This sequence joins TRBV6-5 and TRBJ1-3; TRBD1 aligns across 9 bases. The CDR3 extends over 16 amino acids. The trim removed 4 bases at V and 3 bases at J, leaving 7 bases unmatched. Germline V gene lookup returns CDR1 MNHEY and CDR2 SVGAGI. The CDR3: CASSSPQGAGGNTIYF. In DNA form, the CDR3 reads TGTGCCAGCAGTTCCCCACAGGGGGCTGGTGGAAACACCATATATTTT.

J is TRBJ1-2 and V is TRBV5-8; 7 bases agree with TRBD1. Looked up from germline, CDR1 is SGHTS and CDR2 is YDEGEE. The CDR3 runs 15 residues. The trim removed 1 base at V and 6 bases at J, leaving 9 bases unmatched. CDR3 nucleotide sequence: TGTGCCAGCAGCTTGAAGAGGGGGCGGGGTGATGGCTACACCTTC. Translated: CASSLKRGRGDGYTF.

This chain connects TRBV6-1 to TRBJ1-1, with TRBD1 matching over 7 bases. CDR3 length equals 14 residues. CDR1 is MNHNS and CDR2 is SASEGT in the germline V gene. Germline trimming cut 4 bases from V and 0 bases from J; bases unmatched to any gene: 2. CDR3 protein: CASSAGQMNTEAFF. The CDR3 DNA sequence: TGTGCCAGCAGTGCGGGACAGATGAACACTGAAGCTTTCTTT.

This chain connects TRBV27 to TRBJ2-2; TRBD1 matches 11 bases. Germline V lookup: CDR1 MNHEY, CDR2 SMNVEV (reference sequence). CDR3 size: 15 residues. After removal of 4 bases from V and 9 bases from J, the junction contained 7 bases not matched to a gene. CDR3 DNA sequence: TGTGCCAGCAGTTCGCTACGGACAGGGGGCAGGGAGCTGTTTTTT. Protein: CASSSLRTGGRELFF.

The rearrangement uses TRBV4-1 and TRBJ1-4; the D gene is possibly TRBD1 (6 bases). V lost 1 base and J lost 1, with 16 bases in between. The germline V gene has CDR1 MGHRA and CDR2 YSYEKL. The length of the CDR3 is 18 residues. CDR3 DNA: TGCGCCAGCAGCCAAGCAAAGGGGACATTGAGAACTAATGAAAAACTGTTTTTT. This codes for CASSQAKGTLRTNEKLFF.

The chain couples TRBV27 to TRBJ1-2; 8 bases are a match to TRBD1. Germline V lookup: CDR1 MNHEY, CDR2 SMNVEV (reference sequence). CDR3 length: 14 residues. The V gene end was trimmed by 4 bases and the J gene end by 6 bases; junction bases not matched to a gene: 7. The CDR3 loop reads CASSSGGRKDGYTF. CDR3 nucleotide sequence: TGTGCCAGCAGTTCAGGGGGCAGGAAGGATGGCTACACCTTC.

Comment on this clone: Other DNA sequences in the same sample also yield this CDR3. The V gene is TRBV2, the J gene TRBJ2-3; 10 bases map to TRBD2. Germline CDR1 is SNHLY and CDR2 is FYNNEI. The junction had 4 bases not matched to a gene; V was cut back by 8 bases and J by 5 bases. This CDR3 is 13 amino acids long. The CDR3 loop reads CASPSGSGDTQYF. The CDR3 nucleotides are TGTGCCAGCCCTAGCGGGAGTGGAGATACGCAGTATTTT.

V usage is TRBV10-1 and J usage is TRBJ2-2, with 7 bases that match TRBD1. CDR1 and CDR2 from the germline V gene are WNHNN and SYGVQD (reference sequence). J lost 0 bases, V lost 6 bases, and 4 bases had no gene match. The CDR3 is made up of 15 amino acids. The DNA for the CDR3 is TGCGCCAGCAGCGGGACAGACGCGAACACCGGGGAGCTGTTTTTT. Its translation is CASSGTDANTGELFF.

The chain joins TRBV5-1 to TRBJ2-1; 8 bases agree with TRBD1. Trimming removed 0 bases from V and 2 bases from J; junction bases left unmatched: 1. The CDR3 is made up of 15 amino acids. Looked up from germline, CDR1 is SGHRS and CDR2 is YFSETQ. CDR3 bases: TGCGCCAGCAGCTTGGAGGGACAGGCCTACAATGAGCAGTTCTTC. It specifies CASSLEGQAYNEQFF.

The V call is TRBV19, the J call TRBJ2-5, with 7 bases lining up with TRBD1. This CDR3 contains 17 residues. Germline V lookup: CDR1 LNHDA, CDR2 SQIVND (reference sequence). The V and J ends lost 3 bases and 1 base, in that order; junction bases with no gene match: 11. The CDR3 region has the DNA TGTGCCAGTAGTATGGAGACAGGGTGGAATTTCCAAGAGACCCAGTACTTC. Encoded protein: CASSMETGWNFQETQYF.

V is TRBV6-1 and J is TRBJ2-5, with D perhaps matching TRBD2 (5 bases). V was pared by 3 bases and J by 0 bases, with 8 bases between. The CDR3 is 14 residues long. Germline CDR1 and CDR2: MNHNS and SASEGT. The CDR3 sequence is CASSDLGDQETQYF. Here the CDR3 DNA reads TGTGCCAGCAGTGATCTGGGAGACCAAGAGACCCAGTACTTC.

The chain carries TRBV5-1 and TRBJ2-7; 10 bases are a match to TRBD2. This CDR3 is built from 14 residues. CDR1 and CDR2 (germline): SGHRS, YFSETQ. Trimming took 5 bases from V and 2 from J; bases not matched to a gene: 4. The CDR3 nucleotides read TGCGCCAGCAGTCGGACTAGCGGAGCCTACGAGCAGTACTTC. Translated, it gives CASSRTSGAYEQYF.

The rearrangement uses TRBV29-1 and TRBJ1-2; 8 nucleotides agree with TRBD1. The CDR3 consists of 14 residues. V was pared by 3 bases and J by 4 bases, with 7 bases of the junction left unmatched. CDR1 and CDR2 (germline): SQVTM, ANQGSEA. CDR3 loop: CSVDRAGGGYGYTF. Here the CDR3 DNA reads TGCAGCGTTGATAGAGCAGGGGGCGGCTATGGCTACACCTTC. The full variable domain, rest sourced from reference TRBV29-1 and TRBJ1-2, is SAVISQKPSRDICQRGTSLTIQCQVDSQVTMMFWYRQQPGQSLTLIATANQGSEATYESGFVIDKFPISRPNLTFSTLTVSNMSPEDSSIYLCSVDRAGGGYGYTFGSGTRLTVV.

This rearrangement joins TRBV19 to TRBJ2-1; D perhaps matches TRBD2 (5 bases). The CDR3 runs 14 residues. In germline, CDR1 is LNHDA, CDR2 SQIVND (reference sequence). Trimming removed 7 bases from V and 0 bases from J, with 10 bases in between. The CDR3 DNA sequence: TGTGCCAGTAACCTGGGGAGCTCCTACAATGAGCAGTTCTTC. Its translation is CASNLGSSYNEQFF.

This clone appeared once. The rearrangement uses TRBV28 and TRBJ1-6, with 7 bases identical to TRBD1. CDR3 length: 12 amino acids. CDR1 is MDHEN and CDR2 is SYDVKM in the germline V gene. As DNA, the CDR3 is TGTGCGACAGGGAACTATAATTCACCCCTCCACTTT. It is translated as CATGNYNSPLHF.

The gene calls are TRBV6-1 and TRBJ1-4, with 7 bases fitting TRBD1. In germline, CDR1 is MNHNS, CDR2 SASEGT. CDR3 length: 14 amino acids. The ends lost 10 bases at V and 8 bases at J; junction bases unmatched: 13. CDR3 region: CATTITGVGEKLFF. As DNA, the CDR3 is TGTGCCACCACGATTACAGGGGTCGGGGAAAAACTGTTTTTT.

The CDR3 DNA reads as TGTGCCACTGACAGTGGGGGGAGGAGGTCCAATGAGCAGTTCTTC. As protein: CATDSGGRRSNEQFF. The gene calls are TRBV19 and TRBJ2-1; weak D call: TRBD2 (6 bases). Deletions cut 10 bases from V and 6 bases from J, with 22 bases between. CDR3 length: 15 amino acids. Looked up from germline, CDR1 is LNHDA and CDR2 is SQIVND (reference sequence).

The chain carries TRBV7-8 and TRBJ1-2, with a weak D call TRBD1 (5 bases). The CDR3 consists of 14 residues. The V gene lost 1 base and the J gene lost 5 bases, with 11 bases spanning the gap. From germline, CDR1 is SGHVS and CDR2 FQNEAQ. CDR3 coding DNA: TGTGCCAGCAGCTTAGTTGGGGCGAAATATGGCTACACCTTC. Translating it yields CASSLVGAKYGYTF.

V usage is TRBV5-1 and J usage is TRBJ1-2; perhaps TRBD1 as D (5 bases). The CDR3 is made up of 16 amino acids. V was pared by 7 bases and J by 4 bases, with 23 bases between. Germline lookup yields CDR1 SGHRS and CDR2 YFSETQ. In DNA form, the CDR3 reads TGCGCCAGCTTCACCGGACCGAATCTAAGGGGCTATGGCTACACCTTC. Protein sequence: CASFTGPNLRGYGYTF.

The sample holds a few counts of this clone. The genes are TRBV2 and TRBJ1-3; D call uncertain. This CDR3 region has 13 residues. The germline V gene encodes CDR1 SNHLY and CDR2 FYNNEI. The ends were cut back, 5 bases at V and 1 base at J, with 6 bases in the middle. The CDR3 coding sequence is TGTGCCAGCAGTAGCGAGTCTGGAAACACCATATATTTT. This sequence encodes CASSSESGNTIYF.

The DNA for the CDR3 is TGTGCCAGCAGCTTGAAAGGACAGGACTGGGGCTACACCTTC. It is translated as CASSLKGQDWGYTF. V gene TRBV5-4 combines with J gene TRBJ1-2, with 7 bases that match TRBD1. CDR3 size: 14 residues. V shed 1 base and J 8 bases; nucleotides not matched to a gene: 8. The germline CDR1 and CDR2 sequences are SGHNT and YYREEE (reference sequence).

This chain links TRBV10-3 with TRBJ1-2, with D unclear. The CDR3 spans 12 residues. Germline loops: CDR1 ENHRY, CDR2 SYGVKD. Trimming stripped 2 bases from V and 12 bases from J, with 13 bases between. The CDR3, as DNA: TGTGCCATCAGTGAGGGAGGCAGAGAGGACACCTTC. Protein product: CAISEGGREDTF.